A selection of T cell receptor beta chains follows, all from one sample in a study of blood T cells in healthy people across ages. Via MiXCR, TCRdb re-called the 5' RACE reads, giving one row per CDR3 protein. The top ten hold roughly 19% of the sample, which has about 770,000 distinct CDR3 sequences, under 55% seen once. The sequencing input was blood. These receptor sequences come from a man in his 60s in good health. The CDR3 runs from the conserved cysteine through the conserved F or W. Each record gives: clone size, D gene, V gene, J gene, CDR3 DNA, CDR3 protein. The D gene is left open where the match is weak. The size field is filled for only some rows; it gives once, few, many or a size class.

clone_size: few
d_call: .
v_call: TRBV6-5
j_call: TRBJ1-2
cdr3_nt: TGTGCCAGCAGTTCCACAGGGACAAAGCATGGCTACACCTTC
cdr3_aa: CASSSTGTKHGYTF

clone_size: few
d_call: TRBD1
v_call: TRBV19
j_call: TRBJ1-1
cdr3_nt: TGTGCCAGTAGGGGACAGTTTTTAGGCACTGAAGCTTTCTTT
cdr3_aa: CASRGQFLGTEAFF

clone_size: .
d_call: .
v_call: TRBV12-3/TRBV12-4
j_call: TRBJ1-1
cdr3_nt: TGTGCCAGCAGTAATTCGGGATCATGGAACACTGAAGCTTTCTTT
cdr3_aa: CASSNSGSWNTEAFF

clone_size: .
d_call: TRBD1
v_call: TRBV13
j_call: TRBJ2-7
cdr3_nt: TGTGCCAGCAGCTTGGCCGGGACAGACCACTACGAGCAGTACTTC
cdr3_aa: CASSLAGTDHYEQYF

clone_size: .
d_call: TRBD2
v_call: TRBV20-1
j_call: TRBJ2-7
cdr3_nt: TGCAGTGCTAGAGATATACGGCGGGGGGAAAACGAGCAGTACTTC
cdr3_aa: CSARDIRRGENEQYF

clone_size: .
d_call: .
v_call: TRBV24-1
j_call: TRBJ2-3
cdr3_nt: TGTGCCACCAGTGATTCACGCCATTCTAGCACAGATACGCAGTATTTT
cdr3_aa: CATSDSRHSSTDTQYF

clone_size: .
d_call: .
v_call: TRBV12-5
j_call: TRBJ2-1
cdr3_nt: TGTGCTAGTGGTTTTGGCAATGAGCAGTTCTTC
cdr3_aa: CASGFGNEQFF

clone_size: .
d_call: .
v_call: TRBV4-3
j_call: TRBJ2-3
cdr3_nt: TGCGCCAGCAGCCAAGATTTCTCCAGCACAGATACGCAGTATTTT
cdr3_aa: CASSQDFSSTDTQYF

clone_size: .
d_call: TRBD1
v_call: TRBV28
j_call: TRBJ1-5
cdr3_nt: TGTGCCAGCACCCGGACAGGGACCTATAGCAATCAGCCCCAGCATTTT
cdr3_aa: CASTRTGTYSNQPQHF

clone_size: .
d_call: .
v_call: TRBV19
j_call: TRBJ1-5
cdr3_nt: TGTGCCAGTAGTATCAACGGGGACTCGGTGTGGCATTTT
cdr3_aa: CASSINGDSVWHF

clone_size: .
d_call: .
v_call: TRBV6-2/TRBV6-3
j_call: TRBJ1-2
cdr3_nt: TGTGCCAGCAGTTACGTCGGACAGACTAACTATGGCTACACCTTC
cdr3_aa: CASSYVGQTNYGYTF

clone_size: few
d_call: TRBD1
v_call: TRBV7-9
j_call: TRBJ2-1
cdr3_nt: TGTGCCAGCAGCTCAAACTCTGAACAGGGGCCTACCTACAATGAGCAGTTCTTC
cdr3_aa: CASSSNSEQGPTYNEQFF

clone_size: .
d_call: .
v_call: TRBV20-1
j_call: TRBJ1-5
cdr3_nt: TGCAGTGCTAGTGACTTTGAAGTGCGTGGCAATCAGCCCCAGCATTTT
cdr3_aa: CSASDFEVRGNQPQHF

clone_size: .
d_call: TRBD2
v_call: TRBV7-6
j_call: TRBJ2-1
cdr3_nt: TGTGCCAGCAGCCCGACTAGCGGGGGGGTAGACAATGAGCAGTTCTTC
cdr3_aa: CASSPTSGGVDNEQFF

clone_size: .
d_call: TRBD2
v_call: TRBV5-1
j_call: TRBJ2-7
cdr3_nt: TGCGCCAGCAGCTTGGCCACTAGCGGGGGGGCTAATGAGCAGTACTTC
cdr3_aa: CASSLATSGGANEQYF

clone_size: .
d_call: .
v_call: TRBV29-1
j_call: TRBJ1-4
cdr3_nt: TGCAGCGTGGAACAGGGCAGTGAAAAACTGTTTTTT
cdr3_aa: CSVEQGSEKLFF

clone_size: many
d_call: TRBD2
v_call: TRBV10-3
j_call: TRBJ2-3
cdr3_nt: TGTGCCACTTCTAGCGGCCTAAGCACAGATACGCAGTATTTT
cdr3_aa: CATSSGLSTDTQYF

clone_size: few
d_call: .
v_call: TRBV4-3
j_call: TRBJ1-5
cdr3_nt: TGCGCCAGCAGCCAAGAGATACAGGGATTTCAGCCCCAGCATTTT
cdr3_aa: CASSQEIQGFQPQHF

clone_size: .
d_call: .
v_call: TRBV20-1
j_call: TRBJ2-1
cdr3_nt: TGCAGGCCTTCCCGCGGGGAGAATGAGCAGTTCTTC
cdr3_aa: CRPSRGENEQFF

clone_size: .
d_call: .
v_call: TRBV28
j_call: TRBJ2-7
cdr3_nt: TGTGCCAGCAGGGTCAGGGGAAGGGGTTCCTACGAGCAGTACTTC
cdr3_aa: CASRVRGRGSYEQYF

clone_size: once
d_call: TRBD2
v_call: TRBV7-9
j_call: TRBJ2-7
cdr3_nt: TGTGCCAGCAGCACTAGCGGGGGGCTTAGCCCCTACAATGAGCAGTACTTC
cdr3_aa: CASSTSGGLSPYNEQYF

clone_size: few
d_call: .
v_call: TRBV20-1
j_call: TRBJ2-7
cdr3_nt: TGCAGTGCTAGCGGTCGGGGCCGCGAGCAGTACTTC
cdr3_aa: CSASGRGREQYF